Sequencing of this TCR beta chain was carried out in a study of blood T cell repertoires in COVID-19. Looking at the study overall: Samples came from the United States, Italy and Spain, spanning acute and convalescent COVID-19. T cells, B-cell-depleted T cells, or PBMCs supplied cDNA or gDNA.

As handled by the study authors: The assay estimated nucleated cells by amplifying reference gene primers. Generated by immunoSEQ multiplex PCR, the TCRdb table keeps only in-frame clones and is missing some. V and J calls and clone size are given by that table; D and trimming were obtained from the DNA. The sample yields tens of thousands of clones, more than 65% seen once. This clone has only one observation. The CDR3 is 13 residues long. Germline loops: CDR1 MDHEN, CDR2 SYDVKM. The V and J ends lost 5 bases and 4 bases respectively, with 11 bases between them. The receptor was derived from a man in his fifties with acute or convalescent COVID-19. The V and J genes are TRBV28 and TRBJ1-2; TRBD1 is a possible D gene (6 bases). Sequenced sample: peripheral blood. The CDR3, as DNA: TGTGCCAGCAGTAAACAGGGCTCCTATGGCTACACCTTC. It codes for CASSKQGSYGYTF.